These 2 T cell receptor beta chains were sequenced from one sample in a study of OX40 agonist ivuxolimab in advanced cancers. Sequencing used immunoSEQ multiplex PCR; TCRdb keeps in-frame clones, though not all of them. This sample has 45,000 to 55,000 clones, with around nine tenths found just once. The sequencing used CD4+ or CD8+ T cells sorted from blood, collected in a trial of the OX40 agonist ivuxolimab. The receptor source for this set is an adult with an advanced solid tumor such as melanoma, head and neck, liver or kidney cancer.

The rearrangement uses TRBV19 and TRBJ1-1; unclear D gene. The CDR3 contains 12 residues. Deletions cut 9 bases from V and 2 bases from J, with 10 bases between. Per the germline V gene, CDR1 is LNHDA and CDR2 is SQIVND (reference sequence). CDR3 nucleotides: TGTGCCAGCCGAGGTACCAACACTGAAGCTTTCTTT. Its protein product is CASRGTNTEAFF. Full variable domain (rest looked up from reference TRBV19 and TRBJ1-1): DGGITQSPKYLFRKEGQNVTLSCEQNLNHDAMYWYRQDPGQGLRLIYYSQIVNDFQKGDIAEGYSVSREKKESFPLTVTSAQKNPTAFYLCASRGTNTEAFFGQGTRLTVV.

This clone was recorded a few times. The chain uses TRBV19 and TRBJ1-5; 11 positions match TRBD1. The CDR3 totals 13 residues. From germline, CDR1 is LNHDA and CDR2 SQIVND (reference sequence). V gave up 8 bases and J gave up 5 bases; unmatched junction bases: 2. CDR3 amino acids: CASLDRGHQPQHF. The CDR3 DNA follows: TGTGCCAGTCTGGACAGGGGGCATCAGCCCCAGCATTTT.